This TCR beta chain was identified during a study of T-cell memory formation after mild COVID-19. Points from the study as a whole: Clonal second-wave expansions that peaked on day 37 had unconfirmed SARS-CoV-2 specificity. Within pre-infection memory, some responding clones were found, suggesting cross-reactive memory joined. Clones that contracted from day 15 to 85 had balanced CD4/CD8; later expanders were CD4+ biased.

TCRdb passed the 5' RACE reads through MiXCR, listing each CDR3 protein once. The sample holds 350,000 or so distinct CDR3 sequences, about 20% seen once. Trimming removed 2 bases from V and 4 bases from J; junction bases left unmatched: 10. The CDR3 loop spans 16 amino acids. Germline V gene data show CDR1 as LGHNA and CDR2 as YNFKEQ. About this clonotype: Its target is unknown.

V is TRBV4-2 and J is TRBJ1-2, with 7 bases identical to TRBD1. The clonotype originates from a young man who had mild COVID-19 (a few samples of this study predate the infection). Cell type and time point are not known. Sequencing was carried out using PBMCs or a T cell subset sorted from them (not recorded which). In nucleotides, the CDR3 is TGTGCCAGCAGCCAACCCGGACAGGACCGAGGCTATGGCTACACCTTC. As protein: CASSQPGQDRGYGYTF.